The 7 T cell receptor beta chains listed next were all sequenced from one sample in a study of T cells in Graves' hyperthyroidism and ophthalmopathy. Template material for amplifying TCR beta CDR3 regions consisted of RNA transcripts. An initial round of RT-PCR targeting the TCR CDR3 relied on the HTBI primer set. Using its own MiXCR run on the multiplex PCR reads, TCRdb lists one record per CDR3 protein. This table has some 500,000 distinct CDR3 sequences, about 16% appearing once. Sequenced material: blood. All receptors derive from a young woman with Graves' ophthalmopathy.

This clonotype has ten or more counts. V is TRBV7-3 and J is TRBJ2-3; either TRBD1 or TRBD2 may supply D (5 bases each). V was shortened by 1 base and J by 5 bases, with 10 bases between the two germline ends. Germline lookup yields CDR1 SGHTA and CDR2 FQGTGA. This CDR3 is built from 14 residues. The CDR3 loop is CASSLMGRGDTQYF. In DNA form, the CDR3 reads TGTGCCAGCAGCTTAATGGGACGCGGAGATACGCAGTATTTT.

This clonotype has more than one count but fewer than ten. This chain connects TRBV30 to TRBJ2-1, with D hard to call. The V and J ends lost 4 bases and 8 bases respectively, with 12 bases between them. Germline values: CDR1 GTSNPN, CDR2 SVGIG (reference sequence). CDR3 length: 12 amino acids. For the CDR3, the DNA is TGTGCCTGGAATCCCGCAGATGATGAGCAGTTCTTC. This encodes CAWNPADDEQFF.

The V and J genes are TRBV4-1 and TRBJ2-7; no clear D. The CDR3 is 15 amino acids. Between the trimmed V and J ends, which lost 3 bases and 0 bases, there was a span of 12 bases. The germline V gene encodes CDR1 MGHRA and CDR2 YSYEKL. As DNA, the CDR3 is TGCGCCAGCAGCCATAGTGACACGGGCTCCTACGAGCAGTACTTC. Protein: CASSHSDTGSYEQYF.

J is TRBJ1-2 and V is TRBV6-2 or TRBV6-3, with D perhaps TRBD1 (6 bases). V lost 3 bases, J lost 6 bases, and 32 bases lay in between. Germline V CDR1 and CDR2: MNHEY, SVGEGT. The CDR3 is 20 residues long. The DNA for the CDR3 is TGTGCCAGCAGTTATTCGGTAGCGGGACATTCAGTTCGGTTACCAGATGGCTACACCTTC. It specifies CASSYSVAGHSVRLPDGYTF.

The sample holds many counts of this clonotype. V and J are TRBV6-2 or TRBV6-3 and TRBJ2-6; D tentatively fits TRBD1 or TRBD2 (5 bases each). The CDR3 extends over 15 amino acids. CDR1 is MNHEY and CDR2 is SVGEGT in the germline V gene. The V gene lost 2 bases and the J gene lost 1 base, with 6 bases spanning the gap. CDR3 in amino acids: CASSYGGSGANVLTF. CDR3 bases: TGTGCCAGCAGTTACGGGGGATCTGGGGCCAACGTCCTGACTTTC.

This clonotype was detected a few times. This rearrangement joins TRBV19 to TRBJ1-2; TRBD1 aligns across 12 bases. Trimming at V came to 5 bases and at J to 6 bases, leaving 10 bases not matched to a gene. This CDR3 is built from 16 residues. Germline-derived CDR1 and CDR2 are LNHDA and SQIVND (reference sequence). CDR3 amino acids: CASSWTGTGGEDGYTF. The CDR3 coding sequence is TGTGCCAGTAGTTGGACCGGGACAGGGGGCGAGGATGGCTACACCTTC.

The rearrangement joins TRBV4-1 to TRBJ2-5, with 12 bases identical to TRBD2. Looked up from germline, CDR1 is MGHRA and CDR2 is YSYEKL. Trimming removed 0 bases from V and 4 bases from J; junction bases left unmatched: 0. The CDR3 contains 15 residues. CDR3 sequence reads: CASSQELAGGETQYF. The CDR3 nucleotides read TGCGCCAGCAGCCAAGAACTAGCGGGAGGAGAGACCCAGTACTTC.